Below, one T cell receptor (beta chain) is given with its context. The antigen it recognizes is unknown. The sample holds no much larger clone one base away, and base qualities are not on file. This entry is derived from a study of blood T cell repertoires in COVID-19 (dated by TCRdb to 2020 to 2022). Concerning the study at large: The collaborator samples originated in the United States, Italy and Spain and spanned the acute and convalescent phases of COVID-19. The prospective study material was composed of cDNA or gDNA derived from T cells, B-cell-depleted T cells, or PBMCs. Subjects who had been exposed to COVID-19, were actively infected with it, or had recovered from it provided the deeply sampled blood TCRbeta repertoires that made up the dataset. Where HLA class I and class II types were available, the types were taken from metadata supplied by the sample provider, not from assay-based typing. The repertoires were made available in a free public database intended to serve as a resource for research on the immune response to SARS-CoV-2. Sample metadata almost always included a de-identified subject ID, COVID-19 status, age in years and sex. Samples came from the ongoing ImmuneRACE study (first 160 participants) plus 1,254 subjects from 6 global collaborators.

According to the germline V gene, CDR1 reads MNHNS and CDR2 reads SASEGT. The trim is 1 base for V and 1 base for J, with a gap of 11 bases between the germline ends. The CDR3 contains 16 residues, cysteine and phenylalanine counted. The read is trimmed to its CDR3 DNA, 48 bases read in frame from base 1. General study outcomes and caveats: Clinical and demographic metadata were provided uncurated, with the amount varying by source and participant.

The immunoSEQ Assay, a bias-controlled multiplex PCR, was used to amplify TCRbeta CDR3 regions from genomic DNA. In the authors' own workflow: Nucleated cell counts per sample were estimated from amplification of reference gene primers within the assay. To quantify the absolute abundance of each unique TCRbeta CDR3 rearrangement, sequence reads were collapsed and filtered. Productive Simpson clonality was computed per sample as the square root of Simpson's diversity index over productive rearrangements. Held by TCRdb, this immuneACCESS table contains in-frame sequences only and omits some clones. Under half of the omission traces to an unresolved V gene where checked; the cause of the rest is unknown. V and J calls plus clone size are reproduced from that table; the DNA served to infer D and trimming. The sample contains roughly 260,000 clones, more than 80% of them found a single time. The top ten hold roughly 3.6% of the sample.

Each collaborating institution followed its own protocols to collect whole blood in K2EDTA tubes. For TCRbeta analysis, collaborators shipped samples in one of three forms: frozen whole blood, isolated PBMCs, or DNA extracted from either of those sample types. This sequence uses TRBV6-1 and TRBJ2-1; a tentative D call is TRBD2 (6 bases match). The source is a middle-aged woman with acute or convalescent COVID-19. The sequenced sample consisted of peripheral blood. The CDR3 corresponds to CASSEGPGLSYNEQFF. The nucleotide sequence is given as TGTGCCAGCAGTGAAGGTCCGGGACTGTCCTACAATGAGCAGTTCTTC.